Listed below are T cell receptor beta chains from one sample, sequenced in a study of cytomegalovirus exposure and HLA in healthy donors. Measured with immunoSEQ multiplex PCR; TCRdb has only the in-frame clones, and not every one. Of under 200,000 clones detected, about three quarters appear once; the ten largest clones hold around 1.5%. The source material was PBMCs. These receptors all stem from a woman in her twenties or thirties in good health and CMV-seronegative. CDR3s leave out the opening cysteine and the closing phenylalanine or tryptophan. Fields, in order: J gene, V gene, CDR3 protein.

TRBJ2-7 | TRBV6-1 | ASRAGQGGYYEQY
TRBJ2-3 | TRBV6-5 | ASNTQDSPRDTQY
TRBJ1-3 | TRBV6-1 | ASILQGFGNTIY
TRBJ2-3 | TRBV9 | ASSGLAGGSTDTQY
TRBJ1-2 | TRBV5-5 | ASSYPTGVVGYGYT
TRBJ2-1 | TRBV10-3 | AIRGTSGASNNEQF
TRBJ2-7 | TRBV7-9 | ASSHGGIISYEQY
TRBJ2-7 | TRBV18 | ASSPRDRGEQY
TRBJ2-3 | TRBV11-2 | ASSLAGGLGDTQY
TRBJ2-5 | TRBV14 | ASSQAPSGTQY
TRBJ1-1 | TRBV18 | ASSLQRDTEAF
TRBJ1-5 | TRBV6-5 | ASRATGGGNQPQH
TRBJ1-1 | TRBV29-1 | SVGQGEGTEAF
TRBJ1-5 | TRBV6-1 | ASSPGLTESQPQH
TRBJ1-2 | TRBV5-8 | ASSSAFAQLGYGYT
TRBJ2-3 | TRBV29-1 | SAKRPLPPDTQY
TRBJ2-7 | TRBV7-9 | ASSGQGYEQY
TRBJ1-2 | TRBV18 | ASSRDRANYGYT
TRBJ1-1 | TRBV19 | ASSYLSRGGNTEAF
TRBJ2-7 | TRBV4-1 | ASSSDSFYEQY
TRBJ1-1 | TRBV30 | AWSLGGSGRAF
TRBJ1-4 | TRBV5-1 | ASSVTGYNEKLF
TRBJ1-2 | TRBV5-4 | ASRPRSLYGYT
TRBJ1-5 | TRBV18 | ASSRIGTEPNQPQH
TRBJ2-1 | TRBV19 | ASSIRLAGDEQF
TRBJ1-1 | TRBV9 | ASTVQENTEAF
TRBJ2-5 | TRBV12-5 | ASGGGSGEKETQY
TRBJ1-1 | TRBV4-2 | ASSPLGTGNTEAF
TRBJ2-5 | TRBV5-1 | ASSLAYVETQY
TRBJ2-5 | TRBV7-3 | ASSRGQLETQY
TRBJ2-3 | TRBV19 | ASSTSSGDGTDTQY
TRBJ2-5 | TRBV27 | ASSPDPLGQGRETQY
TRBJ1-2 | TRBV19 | ASSMGAGVNYGYT
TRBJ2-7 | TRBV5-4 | ASSLEAGGYEQY
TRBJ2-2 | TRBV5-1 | ASSLHTGGGNTGELF
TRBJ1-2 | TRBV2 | ASSEEGGQGFYGYT
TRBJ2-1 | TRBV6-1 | ASSSRGLYNEQF
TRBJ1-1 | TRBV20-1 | SASRGTGAF
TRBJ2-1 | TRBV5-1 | ASSLMQGARVNEQF
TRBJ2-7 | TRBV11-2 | ASSSGGDISLNEQY
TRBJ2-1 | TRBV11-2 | ASSLPSSGEQF
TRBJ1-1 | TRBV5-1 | ASSLVASNTEAF
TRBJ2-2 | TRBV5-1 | ASSPGIAADTGELF
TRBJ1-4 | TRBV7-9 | ASRQGQGSEKLF
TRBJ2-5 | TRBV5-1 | ASSLMADQETQY
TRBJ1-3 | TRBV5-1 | ASSPTPQGRGNTIY
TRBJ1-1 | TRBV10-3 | AISEGGATEAF